The rows below give T cell receptor beta chains drawn from one sample of a study of shared clonotypes between healthy human individuals. TCRdb's copy holds only in-frame clones and misses some; the assay was immunoSEQ multiplex PCR. Here the sample spans about 2.3 million clones, 80% to 95% being singletons. The material sequenced was naive CD4+ T cells from PBMCs. Source of these receptors: a man aged 18 to 29 in good health. Some clones in this sample may be carry-over from other donors' samples. The CDR3 runs from the conserved cysteine through the conserved F or W.

TRBV2	TRBJ2-7	CASMGRAYEQYF
TRBV30	TRBJ1-6	CAWSVDRGHSPLHF
TRBV28	TRBJ2-3	CASKTSGTDTQYF
TRBV5-1	TRBJ2-7	CASRTSRDRDEQYF
TRBV4-2	TRBJ1-4	CASSQEGGRGTNEKLFF
TRBV28	TRBJ2-5	CASSLVGDQETQYF
TRBV6-5	TRBJ2-7	CASTKTGLGYEQYF
TRBV7-9	TRBJ2-4	CASSLEEVAKNIQYF
TRBV5-1	TRBJ2-7	CASSLGGVTDEQYF
TRBV28	TRBJ1-5	CASSRRQFHSNQPQHF
TRBV9	TRBJ1-3	CASSVGFGGAGNTIYF
TRBV9	TRBJ2-5	CASSVAGGGTIQETQYF
TRBV18	TRBJ2-3	CASSYTDTQYF
TRBV30	TRBJ2-7	CAWSATLAGGRWVEQYF
TRBV28	TRBJ1-2	CASSLTGYGYTF
TRBV5-4	TRBJ2-3	CASSLELAGRDTQYF
TRBV5-1	TRBJ2-5	CASSLEAVTRETQYF
TRBV27	TRBJ2-1	CASSLQLAVVNNEQFF
TRBV5-1	TRBJ2-1	CASSFVLLNEQFF
TRBV29-1	TRBJ1-2	CSVEGSGGIYYGYTF
TRBV6-5	TRBJ1-1	CASSGRGTEAFF
TRBV5-1	TRBJ2-5	CASSLGTANQETQYF
TRBV5-1	TRBJ2-1	CASSQLAGGPGEQFF
TRBV9	TRBJ2-1	CASSVDLGAEIWGSRDYNEQFF
TRBV28	TRBJ2-2	CASSLRLGTTGELFF
TRBV7-9	TRBJ2-7	CASSSRTSGYEQYF